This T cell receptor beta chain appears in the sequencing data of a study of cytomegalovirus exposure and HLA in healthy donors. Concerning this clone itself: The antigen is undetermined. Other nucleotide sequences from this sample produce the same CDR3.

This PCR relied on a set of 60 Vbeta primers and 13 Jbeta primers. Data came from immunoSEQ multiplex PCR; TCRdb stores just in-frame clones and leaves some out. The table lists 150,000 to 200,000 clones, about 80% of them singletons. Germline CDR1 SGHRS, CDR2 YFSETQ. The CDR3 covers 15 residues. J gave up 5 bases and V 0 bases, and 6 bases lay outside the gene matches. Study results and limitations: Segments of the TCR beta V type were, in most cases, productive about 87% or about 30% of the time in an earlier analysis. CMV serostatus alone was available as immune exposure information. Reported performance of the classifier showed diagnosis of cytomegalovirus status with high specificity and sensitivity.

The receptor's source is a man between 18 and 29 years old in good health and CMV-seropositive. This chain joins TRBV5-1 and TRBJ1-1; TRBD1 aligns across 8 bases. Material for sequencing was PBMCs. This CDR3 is CASSLGGTGGTEAFF. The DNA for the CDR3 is TGCGCCAGCAGCTTGGGGGGCACAGGGGGAACTGAAGCTTTCTTT. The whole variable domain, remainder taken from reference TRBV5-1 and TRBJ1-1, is KAGVTQTPRYLIKTRGQQVTLSCSPISGHRSVSWYQQTPGQGLQFLFEYFSETQRNKGNFPGRFSGRQFSNSRSEMNVSTLELGDSALYLCASSLGGTGGTEAFFGQGTRLTVV.